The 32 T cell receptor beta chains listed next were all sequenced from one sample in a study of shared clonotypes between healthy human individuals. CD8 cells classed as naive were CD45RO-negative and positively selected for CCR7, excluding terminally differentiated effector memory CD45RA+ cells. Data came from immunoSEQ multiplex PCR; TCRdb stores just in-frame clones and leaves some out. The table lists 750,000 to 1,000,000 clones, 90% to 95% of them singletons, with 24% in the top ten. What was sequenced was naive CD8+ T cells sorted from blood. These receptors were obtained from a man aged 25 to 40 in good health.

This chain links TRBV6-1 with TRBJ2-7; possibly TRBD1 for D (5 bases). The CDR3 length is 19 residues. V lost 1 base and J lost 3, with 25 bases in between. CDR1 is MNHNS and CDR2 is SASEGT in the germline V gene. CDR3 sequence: CASSEGAPRVLGLYYEQYF. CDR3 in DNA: TGTGCCAGCAGTGAAGGGGCACCCAGGGTCTTGGGCTTGTACTACGAGCAGTACTTC.

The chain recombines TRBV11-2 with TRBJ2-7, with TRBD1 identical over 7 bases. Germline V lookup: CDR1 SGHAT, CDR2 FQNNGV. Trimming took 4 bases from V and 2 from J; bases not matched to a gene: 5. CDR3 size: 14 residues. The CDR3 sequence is CASSSLDRTYEQYF. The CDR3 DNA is TGTGCCAGCAGCTCATTGGACAGGACCTACGAGCAGTACTTC.

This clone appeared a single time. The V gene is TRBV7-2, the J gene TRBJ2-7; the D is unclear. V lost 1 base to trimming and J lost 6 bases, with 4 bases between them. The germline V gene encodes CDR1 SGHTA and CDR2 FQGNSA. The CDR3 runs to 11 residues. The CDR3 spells CASSLGTEQYF. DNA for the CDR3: TGTGCCAGCAGCTTAGGGACCGAGCAGTACTTC.

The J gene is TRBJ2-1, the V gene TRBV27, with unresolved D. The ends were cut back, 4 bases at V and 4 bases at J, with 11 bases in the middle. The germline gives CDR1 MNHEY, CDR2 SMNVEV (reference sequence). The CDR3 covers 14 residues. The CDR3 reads CASSSIAAYNEQFF. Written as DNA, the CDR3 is TGTGCCAGCAGTTCAATAGCAGCTTACAATGAGCAGTTCTTC.

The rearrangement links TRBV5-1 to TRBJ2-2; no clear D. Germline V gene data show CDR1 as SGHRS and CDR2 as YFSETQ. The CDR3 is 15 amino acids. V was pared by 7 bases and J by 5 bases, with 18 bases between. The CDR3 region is CASSEWLPTTGELFF. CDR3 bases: TGCGCCAGCTCTGAATGGCTCCCGACGACCGGGGAGCTGTTTTTT.

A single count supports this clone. This CDR3 reads CASSGGQENTEAFF. CDR3 in DNA: TGTGCCAGCAGTGGCGGACAGGAAAACACTGAAGCTTTCTTT. The V and J genes are TRBV6-1 and TRBJ1-1, with 7 bases fitting TRBD1. Germline assignment: CDR1 MNHNS and CDR2 SASEGT. The V and J ends lost 4 bases and 2 bases, in that order; junction bases with no gene match: 4. The CDR3 length is 14 residues.

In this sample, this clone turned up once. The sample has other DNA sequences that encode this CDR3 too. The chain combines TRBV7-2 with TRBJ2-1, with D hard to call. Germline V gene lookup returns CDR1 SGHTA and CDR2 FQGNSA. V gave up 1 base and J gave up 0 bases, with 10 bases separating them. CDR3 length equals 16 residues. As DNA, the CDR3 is TGTGCCAGCAGCTTAGAGGGCTTCAGCTCCTACAATGAGCAGTTCTTC. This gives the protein CASSLEGFSSYNEQFF.

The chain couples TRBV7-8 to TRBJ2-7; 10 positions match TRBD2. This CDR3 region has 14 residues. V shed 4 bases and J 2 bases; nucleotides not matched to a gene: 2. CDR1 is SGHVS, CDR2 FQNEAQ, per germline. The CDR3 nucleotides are TGTGCCAGCAGCTGGACTAGCGGCACCTACGAGCAGTACTTC. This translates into CASSWTSGTYEQYF.

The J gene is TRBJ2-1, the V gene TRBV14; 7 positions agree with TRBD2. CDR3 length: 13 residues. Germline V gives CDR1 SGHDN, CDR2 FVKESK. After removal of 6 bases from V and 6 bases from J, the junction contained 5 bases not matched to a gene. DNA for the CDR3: TGTGCCAGCAGTGGGCTAGCGGCCAATGAGCAGTTCTTC. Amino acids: CASSGLAANEQFF.

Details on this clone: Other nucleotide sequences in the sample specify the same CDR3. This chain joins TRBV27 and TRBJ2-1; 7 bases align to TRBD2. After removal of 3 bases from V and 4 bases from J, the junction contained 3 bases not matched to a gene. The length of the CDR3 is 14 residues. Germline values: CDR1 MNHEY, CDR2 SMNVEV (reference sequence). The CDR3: CASSLGGPYNEQFF. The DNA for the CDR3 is TGTGCCAGCAGTTTGGGAGGGCCGTACAATGAGCAGTTCTTC.

CDR3 DNA sequence: TGCGCCAGCAGCCAAGGAGGACAGGGCTACGAGCAGTACTTC. This translates into CASSQGGQGYEQYF. The J gene is TRBJ2-7, the V gene TRBV4-1; 8 bases align to TRBD1. There are 14 residues in the CDR3. V shed 1 base and J 3 bases; nucleotides not matched to a gene: 2. Germline CDR1 is MGHRA and CDR2 is YSYEKL.

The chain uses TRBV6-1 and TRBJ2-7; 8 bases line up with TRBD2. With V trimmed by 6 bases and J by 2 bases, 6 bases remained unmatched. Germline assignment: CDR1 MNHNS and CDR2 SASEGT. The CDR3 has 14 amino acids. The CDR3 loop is CASSPGRGAYEQYF. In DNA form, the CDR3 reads TGTGCCAGCAGCCCCGGGCGGGGGGCCTACGAGCAGTACTTC.

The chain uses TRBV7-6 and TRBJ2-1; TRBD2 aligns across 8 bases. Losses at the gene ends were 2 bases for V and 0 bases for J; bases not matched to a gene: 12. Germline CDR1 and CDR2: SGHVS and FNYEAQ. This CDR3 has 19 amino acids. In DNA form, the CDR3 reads TGTGCCAGCAGCTTATTACACTCCAGGAGCGGGAGCTCCTACAATGAGCAGTTCTTC. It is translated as CASSLLHSRSGSSYNEQFF.

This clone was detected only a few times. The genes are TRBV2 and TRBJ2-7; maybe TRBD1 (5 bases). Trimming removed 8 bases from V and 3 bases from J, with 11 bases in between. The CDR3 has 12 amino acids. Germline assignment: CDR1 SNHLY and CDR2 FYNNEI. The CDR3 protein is CASGQGDYEQYF. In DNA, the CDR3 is TGTGCCAGCGGTCAAGGGGACTACGAGCAGTACTTC.

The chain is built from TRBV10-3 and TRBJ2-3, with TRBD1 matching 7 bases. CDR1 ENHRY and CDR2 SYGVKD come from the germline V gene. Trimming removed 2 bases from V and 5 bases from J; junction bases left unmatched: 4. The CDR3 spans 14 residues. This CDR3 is CAISETRGQDTQYF. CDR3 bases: TGTGCCATCAGTGAGACTAGGGGGCAAGATACGCAGTATTTT.

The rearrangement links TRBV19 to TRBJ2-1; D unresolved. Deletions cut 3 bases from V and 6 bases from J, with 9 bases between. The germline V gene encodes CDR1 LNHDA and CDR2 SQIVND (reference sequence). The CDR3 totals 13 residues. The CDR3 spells CASSMTGVNEQFF. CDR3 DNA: TGTGCCAGTAGTATGACTGGAGTCAATGAGCAGTTCTTC.

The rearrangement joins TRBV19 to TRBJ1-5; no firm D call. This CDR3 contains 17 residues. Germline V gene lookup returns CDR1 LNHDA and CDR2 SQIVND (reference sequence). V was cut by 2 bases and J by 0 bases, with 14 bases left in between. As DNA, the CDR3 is TGTGCCAGTAGTATAATGGGGATGGGGTCTAGCAATCAGCCCCAGCATTTT. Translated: CASSIMGMGSSNQPQHF.

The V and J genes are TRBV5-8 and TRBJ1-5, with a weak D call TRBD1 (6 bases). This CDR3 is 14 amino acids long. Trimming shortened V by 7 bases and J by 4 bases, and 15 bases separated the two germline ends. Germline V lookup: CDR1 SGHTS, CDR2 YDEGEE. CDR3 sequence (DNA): TGTGCCAGCGCTTTGAGGGGGAAAAATCAGCCCCAGCATTTT. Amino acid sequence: CASALRGKNQPQHF.

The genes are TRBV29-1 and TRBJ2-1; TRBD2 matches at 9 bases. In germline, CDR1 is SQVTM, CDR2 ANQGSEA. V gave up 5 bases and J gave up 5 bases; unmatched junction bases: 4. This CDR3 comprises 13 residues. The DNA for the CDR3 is TGCAGCGTTATAGCGGGAGCGAACAATGAGCAGTTCTTC. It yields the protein CSVIAGANNEQFF.

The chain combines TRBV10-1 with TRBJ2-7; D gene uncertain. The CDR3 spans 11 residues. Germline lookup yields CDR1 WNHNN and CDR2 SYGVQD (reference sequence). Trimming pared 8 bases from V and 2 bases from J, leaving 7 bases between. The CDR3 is CASPGAYEQYF. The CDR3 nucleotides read TGCGCCAGCCCTGGCGCCTACGAGCAGTACTTC.

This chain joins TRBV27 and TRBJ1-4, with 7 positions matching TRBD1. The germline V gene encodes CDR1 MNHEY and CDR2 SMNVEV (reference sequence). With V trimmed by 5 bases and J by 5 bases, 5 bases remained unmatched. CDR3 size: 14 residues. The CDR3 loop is CASSRTGLNEKLFF. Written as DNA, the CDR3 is TGTGCCAGCAGTCGGACAGGTCTGAATGAAAAACTGTTTTTT.

CDR3 loop: CASSVGRSGYEQYF. DNA of the CDR3: TGTGCCAGCAGCGTAGGTAGGTCGGGCTACGAGCAGTACTTC. This chain connects TRBV9 to TRBJ2-7, with D unclear. The V gene's germline CDR1 is SGDLS and CDR2 YYNGEE. This CDR3 spans 14 amino acids. Trimming left V 0 bases short and J 3 bases short, with 10 bases between. The variable domain in full, completed from reference TRBV9 and TRBJ2-7, reads DSGVTQTPKHLITATGQRVTLRCSPRSGDLSVYWYQQSLDQGLQFLIQYYNGEERAKGNILERFSAQQFPDLHSELNLSSLELGDSALYFCASSVGRSGYEQYFGPGTRLTVT.

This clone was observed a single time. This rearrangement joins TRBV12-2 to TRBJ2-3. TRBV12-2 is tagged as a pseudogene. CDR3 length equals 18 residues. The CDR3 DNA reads TGTGCAAGTCGCTTAGGGGCAGGGGTTCGACCGGGAGCAGATACGCAGTATTTT. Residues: CASRLGAGVRPGADTQYF.

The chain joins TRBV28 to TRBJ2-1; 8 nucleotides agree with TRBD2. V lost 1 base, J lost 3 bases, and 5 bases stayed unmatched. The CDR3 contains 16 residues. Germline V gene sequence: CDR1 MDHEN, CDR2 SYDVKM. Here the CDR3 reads CASSLYTGGNYNEQFF. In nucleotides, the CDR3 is TGTGCCAGCAGTTTATACACGGGAGGGAACTACAATGAGCAGTTCTTC.

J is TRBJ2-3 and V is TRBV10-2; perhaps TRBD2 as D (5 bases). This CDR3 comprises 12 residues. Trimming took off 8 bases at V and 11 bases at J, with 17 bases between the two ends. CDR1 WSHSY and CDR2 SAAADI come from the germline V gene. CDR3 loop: CASRTETVEQYF. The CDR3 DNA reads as TGCGCCAGCCGGACTGAAACGGTGGAGCAGTATTTT.

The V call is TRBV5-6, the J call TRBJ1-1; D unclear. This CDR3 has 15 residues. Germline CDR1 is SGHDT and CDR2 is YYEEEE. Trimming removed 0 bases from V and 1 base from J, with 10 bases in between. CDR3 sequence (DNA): TGTGCCAGCAGCTTGGCGTTGGGGTGGAACACTGAAGCTTTCTTT. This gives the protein CASSLALGWNTEAFF.

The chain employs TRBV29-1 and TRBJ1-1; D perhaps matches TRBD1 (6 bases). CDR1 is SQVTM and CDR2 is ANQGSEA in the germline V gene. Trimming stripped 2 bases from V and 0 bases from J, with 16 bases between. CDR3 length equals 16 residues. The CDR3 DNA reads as TGCAGCGTTGAATCACTGCAGGGGCGGTTGAACACTGAAGCTTTCTTT. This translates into CSVESLQGRLNTEAFF.

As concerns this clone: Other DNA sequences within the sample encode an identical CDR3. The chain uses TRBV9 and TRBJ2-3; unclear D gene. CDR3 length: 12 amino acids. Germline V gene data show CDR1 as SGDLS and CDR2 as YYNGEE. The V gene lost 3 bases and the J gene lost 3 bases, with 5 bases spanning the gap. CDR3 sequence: CASSASTDTQYF. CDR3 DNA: TGTGCCAGCAGCGCCTCGACAGATACGCAGTATTTT.

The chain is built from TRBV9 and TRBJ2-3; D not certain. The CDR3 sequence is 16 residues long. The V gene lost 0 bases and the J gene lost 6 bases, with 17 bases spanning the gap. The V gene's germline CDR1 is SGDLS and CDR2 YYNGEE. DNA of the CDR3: TGTGCCAGCAGCGTAGGCAGCTCACTCGTCTCGGATACGCAGTATTTT. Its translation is CASSVGSSLVSDTQYF.

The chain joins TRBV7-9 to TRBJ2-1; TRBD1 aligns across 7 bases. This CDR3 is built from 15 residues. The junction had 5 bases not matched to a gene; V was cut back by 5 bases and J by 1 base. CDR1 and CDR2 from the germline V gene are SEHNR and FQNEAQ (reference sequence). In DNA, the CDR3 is TGTGCCAGCAGCGGCGACAGGGTTTCCTACAATGAGCAGTTCTTC. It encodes CASSGDRVSYNEQFF.

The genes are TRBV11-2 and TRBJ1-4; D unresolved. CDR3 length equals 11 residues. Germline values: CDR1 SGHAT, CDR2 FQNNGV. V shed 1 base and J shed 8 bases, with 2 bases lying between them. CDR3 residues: CASSLGEKLFF. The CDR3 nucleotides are TGTGCCAGCAGCTTAGGGGAAAAACTGTTTTTT.

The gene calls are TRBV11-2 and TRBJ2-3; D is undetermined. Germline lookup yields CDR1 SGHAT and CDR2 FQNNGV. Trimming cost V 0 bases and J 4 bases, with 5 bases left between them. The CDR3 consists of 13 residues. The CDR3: CASSLDHPDTQYF. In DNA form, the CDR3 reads TGTGCCAGCAGCTTAGATCATCCAGATACGCAGTATTTT.